Listed below are T cell receptor beta chains from one sample, sequenced in a study of long-term antiretroviral therapy in people with HIV. TCRdb's table, derived via immunoSEQ multiplex PCR, lists solely in-frame clones and lacks some. The sample consists of fewer than 30,000 clones, about 86% of them appearing once. This material consisted of unsorted PBMCs, taken 0.8 years after starting antiretroviral therapy. These receptors all come from a woman aged 25 to 39 with HIV. CDR3s include the opening cysteine and the closing phenylalanine or tryptophan. D genes are given only for firm matches. Some rows have no size entry. The others give once, few or many, or a class for an expanded clone.

abundance: NA; len: 15; j_gene: TRBJ1-5; d_gene: NA; v_gene: TRBV10-2; CDR3nt: TGCGCCAGCAGTGAATGGGGAGCAGGCAATCAGCCCCAGCATTTT; CDR3aa: CASSEWGAGNQPQHF
abundance: NA; len: 15; j_gene: TRBJ1-2; d_gene: NA; v_gene: TRBV7-9; CDR3nt: TGTGCCAGCAGCGACCCGACTGAATATAACTATGGCTACACCTTC; CDR3aa: CASSDPTEYNYGYTF
abundance: once; len: 18; j_gene: TRBJ2-1; d_gene: NA; v_gene: TRBV7-3; CDR3nt: TGTGCCAGCAGCTTACCCGAGCACGGGGGAGGCTCCTACAATGAGCAGTTCTTC; CDR3aa: CASSLPEHGGGSYNEQFF
abundance: NA; len: 16; j_gene: TRBJ1-5; d_gene: TRBD1; v_gene: TRBV7-3; CDR3nt: TGTGCCAGCAGCTTTCTGTCGAGGACAGGGACGCAGCCCCAGCATTTT; CDR3aa: CASSFLSRTGTQPQHF
abundance: NA; len: 15; j_gene: TRBJ2-2; d_gene: NA; v_gene: TRBV30; CDR3nt: TGTGCCTGGAGTGCAGGAGCCACGGGGGCACTCGAGCTGTTTTTT; CDR3aa: CAWSAGATGALELFF
abundance: few; len: 13; j_gene: TRBJ2-2; d_gene: NA; v_gene: TRBV6-5; CDR3nt: TGTGCCAGCAGTTACGGGGGCACCGGGGAGCTGTTTTTT; CDR3aa: CASSYGGTGELFF
abundance: NA; len: 16; j_gene: TRBJ1-2; d_gene: TRBD1; v_gene: TRBV9; CDR3nt: TGTGCCAGCAGCGTAGCGCATGGCGGGACAGATAATGGCTACACCTTC; CDR3aa: CASSVAHGGTDNGYTF
abundance: few; len: 15; j_gene: TRBJ1-1; d_gene: TRBD1; v_gene: TRBV7-2; CDR3nt: TGTGCCAGCAGCTCGCAAGGACAGGGACTCACTGAAGCTTTCTTT; CDR3aa: CASSSQGQGLTEAFF
abundance: NA; len: 14; j_gene: TRBJ1-2; d_gene: NA; v_gene: TRBV5-1; CDR3nt: TGCGCCAGCAGTTACGGACAGACTAACTATGGCTACACCTTC; CDR3aa: CASSYGQTNYGYTF
abundance: NA; len: 15; j_gene: TRBJ2-2; d_gene: NA; v_gene: TRBV5-1; CDR3nt: TGCGCCAGCAGCTTGGGTCTGGCGAACACCGGGGAGCTGTTTTTT; CDR3aa: CASSLGLANTGELFF
abundance: NA; len: 15; j_gene: TRBJ1-5; d_gene: NA; v_gene: TRBV6-1; CDR3nt: TGTGCCAGCAGTGAAGTGGGATGGAGCAATCAGCCCCAGCATTTT; CDR3aa: CASSEVGWSNQPQHF
abundance: NA; len: 15; j_gene: TRBJ1-6; d_gene: NA; v_gene: TRBV6-1; CDR3nt: TGTGCCAGCTACGACCTGGGGACCTATAATTCACCCCTCCACTTT; CDR3aa: CASYDLGTYNSPLHF
abundance: NA; len: 12; j_gene: TRBJ2-1; d_gene: NA; v_gene: TRBV30; CDR3nt: TGCGGGACGAGCCAGACGGGGAATGAGCAGTTCTTC; CDR3aa: CGTSQTGNEQFF
abundance: few; len: 13; j_gene: TRBJ1-3; d_gene: NA; v_gene: TRBV6-1; CDR3nt: TGTCCACCAGCCGGCCACTCTGGAAACACCATATATTTT; CDR3aa: CPPAGHSGNTIYF
abundance: NA; len: 14; j_gene: TRBJ1-2; d_gene: TRBD1; v_gene: TRBV18; CDR3nt: TGTGCCAGCTCACCAGGACAGGGCAACTATGGCTACACCTTC; CDR3aa: CASSPGQGNYGYTF
abundance: NA; len: 14; j_gene: TRBJ2-3; d_gene: NA; v_gene: TRBV6-5; CDR3nt: TGTGCCAGCAGTTTCGCCCTTACCGGGACGACGCAGTATTTT; CDR3aa: CASSFALTGTTQYF
abundance: NA; len: 15; j_gene: TRBJ1-3; d_gene: NA; v_gene: TRBV6-5; CDR3nt: TGTGCCAGCAGTTACGGTTTTGGGTCTGGAAACACCATATATTTT; CDR3aa: CASSYGFGSGNTIYF
abundance: NA; len: 11; j_gene: TRBJ2-5; d_gene: NA; v_gene: TRBV20-1; CDR3nt: TGCAGTGCTCATCAGCAAGAGTCCCAGTACTTC; CDR3aa: CSAHQQESQYF
abundance: few; len: 14; j_gene: TRBJ1-2; d_gene: NA; v_gene: TRBV7-9; CDR3nt: TGTGCCAGCAGCTTAAGCGATACTAACTATGGCTACACCTTC; CDR3aa: CASSLSDTNYGYTF
abundance: NA; len: 15; j_gene: TRBJ2-5; d_gene: NA; v_gene: TRBV11-2; CDR3nt: TGTGCCAGCAGCTTAGAGCTGGGAAGCGGGGAGACCCAGTACTTC; CDR3aa: CASSLELGSGETQYF
abundance: NA; len: 15; j_gene: TRBJ1-6; d_gene: NA; v_gene: TRBV28; CDR3nt: TGTGCCAGCATATTGGAGGGGTCCTATAATTCACCCCTCCACTTT; CDR3aa: CASILEGSYNSPLHF